The rows below give T cell receptor beta chains drawn from one sample of a study of neurological immune-mediated disorders. MiXCR, applied by TCRdb to the 5' RACE reads, yields one record per CDR3 protein. Of roughly 28,000 distinct CDR3 sequences in the sample, around 3.2% were seen once. Source material: PBMCs. These receptors originate from a woman in her 30s with multiple sclerosis. CDR3s include the opening cysteine and the closing phenylalanine or tryptophan. The order of the fields is D gene, V gene, clone size, J gene, CDR3 protein, CDR3 DNA. The D gene is left open where the match is weak. Rows give clone size only sometimes, using once, few, many, or a class for an expanded clone.

TRBD1	TRBV20-1	many	TRBJ2-1	CSARNRQGTYEQFF	TGCAGTGCTAGAAATCGACAGGGAACGTATGAGCAGTTCTTC
TRBD1	TRBV9	many	TRBJ2-5	CASSVMGQAGETQYF	TGTGCCAGCAGCGTAATGGGACAGGCCGGCGAGACCCAGTACTTC
TRBD1	TRBV2	many	TRBJ2-6	CASRTGATSGAKVLTF	TGTGCCAGCAGGACAGGGGCCACCTCTGGGGCCAAAGTCCTGACTTTC
-	TRBV20-1	-	TRBJ1-6	CSARGKLNSPLHF	TGCAGTGCTAGGGGAAAGCTGAATTCACCCCTCCACTTT
-	TRBV20-1	many	TRBJ2-7	CSARDSEVSYEQYF	TGCAGTGCTAGAGATTCAGAAGTTTCCTACGAGCAGTACTTC
-	TRBV4-3	many	TRBJ2-3	CASSQRLSTDTQYF	TGCGCCAGCAGCCAGAGGCTTAGCACAGATACGCAGTATTTT
-	TRBV5-5	many	TRBJ2-7	CASSLVGVRSYEQYF	TGTGCCAGCAGCTTGGTCGGCGTGCGTTCCTACGAGCAGTACTTC
-	TRBV6-6	many	TRBJ1-4	CASSYRRSATNEKLFF	TGTGCCAGCAGTTACCGCAGGTCCGCAACTAATGAAAAACTGTTTTTT
TRBD2	TRBV4-2	many	TRBJ2-5	CASSQGGLAGGYQETQYF	TGTGCCAGCAGCCAAGGGGGACTAGCGGGGGGATACCAAGAGACCCAGTACTTC
-	TRBV6-2/TRBV6-3	few	TRBJ1-1	CASQDSMNTEAFF	TGTGCCAGCCAGGACAGTATGAACACTGAAGCTTTCTTT
-	TRBV29-1	many	TRBJ1-1	CSADRDQNTEAFF	TGCAGCGCCGACAGAGACCAGAACACTGAAGCTTTCTTT
-	TRBV20-1	few	TRBJ1-2	CSAREDPIYGGFNYGYTF	TGCAGTGCTAGAGAAGACCCGATTTACGGAGGATTTAACTATGGCTACACCTTC
-	TRBV7-2	many	TRBJ1-1	CASTRVSRNTEAFF	TGTGCCAGCACCCGGGTCAGTCGGAACACTGAAGCTTTCTTT
-	TRBV7-2	many	TRBJ1-5	CASSPARGNQPQHF	TGTGCCAGCAGCCCCGCCCGGGGCAATCAGCCCCAGCATTTT
-	TRBV20-1	-	TRBJ2-3	CSVPTPGTDTQYF	TGCAGTGTCCCCACCCCCGGCACAGATACGCAGTATTTT
-	TRBV12-3/TRBV12-4	many	TRBJ1-6	CASSYRTRSSPLHF	TGTGCCAGCAGTTACCGGACAAGGTCTTCACCCCTCCACTTT
-	TRBV7-6	many	TRBJ1-1	CASSLAPKANTEAFF	TGTGCCAGCAGCTTAGCGCCGAAAGCGAACACTGAAGCTTTCTTT